This entry lists 17 T cell receptor beta chains sequenced from one sample in a study of metastatic and nonmetastatic thyroid tumors (dated by TCRdb to 2018 to 2021). The library came from PCR. The run used an Illumina HiSeq 4000. The public reads were reprocessed in TCRdb via fastp at Q25 and MiXCR, keeping in-frame beta chains. Across this sample there are several thousand clones, with around a third seen only once. The ten largest make up approximately 12% of the sample. None of the patients had been given any treatment before thyroid surgery. The sequenced sample was adjacent normal tissue. The source is a female donor with papillary thyroid cancer or a benign thyroid nodule (not recorded which). Some clones in this sample may be carry-over from other donors' samples.

The V gene is TRBV4-1, the J gene TRBJ1-4; unclear D gene. The CDR3 covers 16 residues. Trimming removed 0 bases from V and 4 bases from J, with 12 bases in between. Germline CDR1 and CDR2: MGHRA and YSYEKL. The CDR3 DNA reads TGCGCCAGCAGCCAAGAGGGCGGCAGCCTTAATGAAAAACTGTTTTTT. Its protein is CASSQEGGSLNEKLFF.

Note on this clone: Its ends do not fully match the called genes, so a read error is possible. V and J are TRBV9 and TRBJ1-1; tentative D call: TRBD1 (5 bases). There are 15 residues in the CDR3. Germline V gene sequence: CDR1 SGDLS, CDR2 YYNGEE. In DNA form, the CDR3 reads TGTGCCAGCATCGTATCCACAGGTTGGAACACTGAAGCTTTCTTT. The encoded protein is CASIVSTGWNTEAFF.

The chain uses TRBV20-1 and TRBJ2-3, with TRBD1 matching 8 bases. This CDR3 is 16 amino acids long. Per the germline V gene, CDR1 is DFQATT and CDR2 is SNEGSKA (reference sequence). V was pared by 0 bases and J by 2 bases, with 7 bases of the junction left unmatched. The DNA of the CDR3 is TGCAGTGCTAGAGATCGGGACAGGCCCCTCACAGATACGCAGTATTTT. Protein: CSARDRDRPLTDTQYF.

Only a few counts were recorded for this clone. The chain couples TRBV15 to TRBJ2-7; perhaps TRBD2 as D (6 bases). CDR1 LNHNV and CDR2 YYDKDF come from the germline V gene (reference sequence). V lost 8 bases and J 2 bases, leaving 13 bases between the germline ends. The CDR3 is 13 residues long. The CDR3 sequence is CATAGRSAYEQYF. As DNA, the CDR3 is TGTGCCACCGCGGGACGAAGCGCCTACGAGCAGTACTTC. Using reference TRBV15 and TRBJ2-7 for the parts outside the CDR3, the full variable domain is DAMVIQNPRYQVTQFGKPVTLSCSQTLNHNVMYWYQQKSSQAPKLLFHYYDKDFNNEADTPDNFQSRRPNTSFCFLDIRSPGLGDTAMYLCATAGRSAYEQYFGPGTRLTVT.

This clone has more than one count but fewer than ten. The J gene is TRBJ2-6, the V gene TRBV27; 9 nucleotides match TRBD2. This CDR3 contains 15 residues. Germline values: CDR1 MNHEY, CDR2 SMNVEV (reference sequence). The trim removed 6 bases at V and 2 bases at J, leaving 2 bases unmatched. This chain's CDR3 is CASRAGGAGANVLTF. CDR3 nucleotides: TGTGCCAGCAGGGCGGGGGGGGCTGGGGCCAACGTCCTGACTTTC. Full variable domain (rest looked up from reference TRBV27 and TRBJ2-6): EAQVTQNPRYLITVTGKKLTVTCSQNMNHEYMSWYRQDPGLGLRQIYYSMNVEVTDKGDVPEGYKVSRKEKRNFPLILESPSPNQTSLYFCASRAGGAGANVLTFGAGSRLTVL.

The V and J genes are TRBV20-1 and TRBJ2-3, with D tentatively TRBD1 or TRBD2 (7 bases each). CDR3 length: 18 amino acids. The germline gives CDR1 DFQATT, CDR2 SNEGSKA (reference sequence). The V end was cut by 1 base, the J end by 0 bases, with 20 bases between. This CDR3 is CSARAWEGATVSTDTQYF. The DNA for the CDR3 is TGCAGTGCTAGAGCCTGGGAGGGGGCTACTGTTAGCACAGATACGCAGTATTTT.

V gene TRBV7-2 combines with J gene TRBJ2-7, with 9 positions matching TRBD1. The CDR3 length is 14 residues. Trimming cost V 3 bases and J 2 bases; bases outside gene matches: 2. The germline V gene has CDR1 SGHTA and CDR2 FQGNSA. In nucleotides, the CDR3 is TGTGCCAGCAGCTTCGGACAGGGGCCCTACGAGCAGTACTTC. Translating gives CASSFGQGPYEQYF. Together with reference TRBV7-2 and TRBJ2-7, the CDR3 gives the full variable domain: GAGVSQSPSNKVTEKGKDVELRCDPISGHTALYWYRQSLGQGLEFLIYFQGNSAPDKSGLPSDRFSAERTGGSVSTLTIQRTQQEDSAVYLCASSFGQGPYEQYFGPGTRLTVT.

This chain connects TRBV7-6 to TRBJ2-7; 9 positions match TRBD1. The CDR3 consists of 15 residues. Germline V gene lookup returns CDR1 SGHVS and CDR2 FNYEAQ. The J segment lost 5 bases and the V segment lost 4 bases, leaving 9 bases of the junction unmatched. The CDR3 bases are TGTGCCAGCAGCTCGACCGGGACAGGGCACCACGAGCAGTACTTC. Its protein is CASSSTGTGHHEQYF.

In its sample, this clone was seen a few times. This chain links TRBV15 with TRBJ2-1; TRBD2 aligns across 10 bases. The ends lost 6 bases at V and 5 bases at J; junction bases unmatched: 7. CDR1 and CDR2 (germline): LNHNV, YYDKDF (reference sequence). The CDR3 covers 15 residues. The CDR3 nucleotides are TGTGCCACCAGTCCTGGGACTAGCGTAAACAATGAGCAGTTCTTC. Its translation is CATSPGTSVNNEQFF.

Remarks on this clone: The CDR3 does not end in the conserved phenylalanine or tryptophan, so this is likely a read error. The gene calls are TRBV6-5 and TRBJ1-3; D is ambiguous. The CDR3 totals 15 residues. CDR1 is MNHEY, CDR2 SVGAGI, per germline. Here the CDR3 reads CASSSTRLSGHTIYL. The CDR3 region has the DNA TGTGCCAGCAGTTCTACGCGTCTCTCTGGACACACCATATATCTT.

This clone was observed a single time. V gene TRBV6-5 combines with J gene TRBJ1-2; 8 positions match TRBD1. Germline V gene sequence: CDR1 MNHEY, CDR2 SVGAGI. There are 12 residues in the CDR3. In nucleotides, the CDR3 is TGTGACAGTGACAGGGGTGGCTATGTAAACACCTTC. It specifies CDSDRGGYVNTF.

This chain links TRBV6-1 with TRBJ1-1; D is unresolved. The germline V and J ends were trimmed by 7 bases and 1 base, with 10 bases remaining between them. The CDR3 sequence is 13 residues long. Germline CDR1 is MNHNS and CDR2 is SASEGT. The CDR3 sequence is CASNSRGNTEAFF. Here the CDR3 DNA reads TGTGCCAGCAACAGTCGGGGGAACACTGAAGCTTTCTTT.

This clone showed up just a few times. The chain is built from TRBV6-2 or TRBV6-3 and TRBJ2-5, with D possibly matching TRBD2 (6 bases). CDR3 size: 17 residues. CDR1 is MNHEY, CDR2 SVGEGT, per germline. V dropped 0 bases and J dropped 1 base, with 15 bases sitting between them. CDR3 protein: CASSYSPDRGSQETQYF. The CDR3 bases are TGTGCCAGCAGTTACTCCCCCGACCGGGGGTCCCAAGAGACCCAGTACTTC.

The CDR3 sequence is CASSQDSIGQGLDEQFF. CDR3 DNA: TGCGCCAGCAGCCAAGATAGTATCGGACAGGGCTTGGATGAGCAGTTCTTC. V and J are TRBV4-1 and TRBJ2-1; 8 positions match TRBD1. The length of the CDR3 is 17 residues. Germline-derived CDR1 and CDR2 are MGHRA and YSYEKL. V was pared by 0 bases and J by 8 bases, with 12 bases of the junction left unmatched.

In its sample, this clone was seen a few times. The gene calls are TRBV7-3 and TRBJ2-7; 7 bases map to TRBD1. Germline V gives CDR1 SGHTA, CDR2 FQGTGA. The V segment lost 3 bases and the J segment 3 bases; nucleotides outside the gene matches: 2. The CDR3 is 13 residues long. Here the CDR3 DNA reads TGTGCCAGCAGCTTTACAGGGGACTACGAGCAGTACTTC. Translating gives CASSFTGDYEQYF.

The chain couples TRBV20-1 to TRBJ1-3; D unresolved. Germline assignment: CDR1 DFQATT and CDR2 SNEGSKA (reference sequence). Trimming shortened V by 5 bases and J by 2 bases, and 10 bases separated the two germline ends. This CDR3 spans 13 amino acids. CDR3 region: CSAARGAGNTIYF. The DNA of the CDR3 is TGCAGTGCTGCTCGTGGGGCTGGAAACACCATATATTTT.

Judged by abundance, this clone is large. V is TRBV28 and J is TRBJ2-1; D ambiguous. Trimming removed 6 bases from V and 6 bases from J, with 9 bases in between. The CDR3 spans 12 residues. Germline CDR1 and CDR2: MDHEN and SYDVKM. CDR3 in amino acids: CASSLASNEQFF. CDR3 nucleotides: TGTGCCAGCAGCCTTGCCAGCAATGAGCAGTTCTTC.